This T cell receptor beta chain was obtained from a study of cytomegalovirus exposure and HLA in healthy donors (dated by TCRdb to 2017 to 2019). The study in broad terms: In an earlier analysis of 587 of the donors, around 300 Gb of sequence data and roughly 100 million unique TCR beta sequences from some 170 million T cells were reported. An early release that covered more than 550 HLA-typed donors contained approximately 300 gigabases of sequencing data and about 84 million unique TCR sequences. Of the 300 to 500 genotyped donors, 81% were placed in the genetic ancestry cluster associated with self-reported Caucasian donors. The study aimed to test whether cataloging public T cell receptors could reveal signatures of past pathogen exposure. The T cell repertoires of about 700 subjects were profiled by immunosequencing and related to cytomegalovirus serostatus. Along with the approximately 670-subject first cohort, a separate validation cohort of approximately 110 different subjects was used. To predict cytomegalovirus infection status, the study brought together high-throughput TCR immunosequencing, statistical association of individual TCRs with disease status, and machine learning. In a later analysis, previously published TCR beta repertoires from several hundred donors were re-analyzed and high-resolution HLA genotyping was added so that TCR occurrence patterns could be studied. The later analysis used no new phenotypic data to find candidate immune exposures, relying instead on TCR beta sequences and their occurrence across donors. In an earlier analysis of more than 550 of the donors, high-throughput TCR beta sequencing was used to judge whether each TCR beta V gene segment behaved as functional or pseudogenic. Donor age, sex, ethnicity and CMV serostatus were compiled alongside the repertoire data. A later genetic analysis used genome-wide SNP genotypes for about 60% of the roughly 700 donors, treating that subset as a discovery cohort. Every discovery cohort repertoire had been produced on one sequencing platform. Both class I and class II loci were covered by HLA typing, at four-digit resolution. Typing coverage varied by locus: about 620-630 donors for A, B, C, DRB1 and DQB1; 500 to 550 for DQA1; around 610 for DPA1; fewer than 480 for DPB1. Four or five DR-DQ haplotypes were handled as single units for association and clustering because linkage in the cohort was strong. Among about 360 genotyped donors of the cohort, an average of roughly 240,000 unique TCR beta nucleotide sequences were sequenced per donor, around a sixth of them non-productive.

Beyond this particular receptor, the publication reports: The earlier analysis of a few hundred of the donors excluded approximately 15 rarely observed V segments, including chromosome 9 orphons, because counts were too low. The authors suggested that the approach could potentially be generalized to other disease states and immunological phenotypes. According to a later genetic analysis, donors in an Asian-associated ancestry cluster had fewer N-insertions in productive TCRs than the roughly 670-donor mean. Correlated functional status among segregating V segments might reflect linkage disequilibrium, but an unknown experimental factor could not be ruled out. In a later analysis, the rate of TCR association differed among HLA loci, with DRB1 alleles having the most associated TCRs and HLA-C alleles having the fewest. In a later analysis, several top co-occurrence clusters were reported to appear linked to parvovirus B19, influenza, CMV and Epstein-Barr virus. A total of 150 or so TCR beta chains were listed by the study as associated with cytomegalovirus. Cytomegalovirus status was reported to be diagnosed by the classifier with high specificity and sensitivity in both the original and validation cohorts. In a later analysis, some 17,000 TCR beta sequences were associated with specific HLA alleles at a false discovery rate of 0.05. This cohort had only TCR beta chains sequenced, and the lack of alpha or paired-chain data limited which features could be detected. A later genetic analysis associated a missense DCLRE1C variant with V-gene and J-gene trimming of TCR beta chains, and an independent cohort replicated the association. Across donors, most TCR sequences were observed very rarely, whereas some public TCRs were present in many individuals. A further reported finding was that TCR beta sequences accurately predicted the HLA-A and HLA-B alleles for most subjects in the first cohort. A later analysis found that HLA-associated TCR beta chains were more clonally expanded and had lower generation probabilities than equally common non-associated chains. HLA typing was unavailable for some donors at each locus, so association tests used only the typed subset. Sequencing depth was assumed to be roughly uniform across donors in the presence/absence analyses, though that assumption may not hold. When HLA alleles, especially DR and DQ, strongly co-occurred, attributing TCR associations to individual alleles was difficult. For the cohort, immune exposure information was limited to CMV serostatus. The 87-base-pair reads could not distinguish some IMGT-functional V segments, including TRBV6-2 and TRBV6-3, so those segments were excluded. Broadly in line with IMGT annotations, most TCR beta V segments showed up in productive rearrangements about 90% or about 30% of the time in an earlier analysis of several hundred of the donors. According to a later analysis, most CMV-associated TCR beta chains appeared to be HLA-restricted, and the HLA associations seemed to be driven largely by CMV exposure. Three of the identified cytomegalovirus-associated TCR beta chains were confirmed in vitro to be specific for cytomegalovirus antigens. The sequencing pipeline was judged likely to have produced a cluster of highly shared sequence variants as a technical artifact.

The cohort comprised around 700 healthy bone marrow donors. All cohort members were sampled while nominally healthy, although unrecorded immune exposures were likely present. The donor tested CMV seronegative and was one of the 352 seronegative cohort members. A peripheral blood sample was provided by each donor, and peripheral blood mononuclear cells were used for TCR beta sequencing. The Qiagen DNeasy Blood Extraction Kit was used to extract genomic DNA from the blood cell samples. Inclusive of the bounding cysteine and phenylalanine, the CDR3 is 11 residues long. The read is trimmed to its CDR3 DNA, 33 bases read in frame from base 1. V gives up 3 bases and J gives up 7 bases, and the segment between their germline ends measures 9 bases. Looking up the germline V gene yields CDR1 SQVTM and CDR2 ANQGSEA. About this clone itself: No cognate antigen has been identified for it. Base quality data are lacking; no much larger clone is found one base away.

The library relied on the immunoSEQ multiplex PCR assay. The multiplex PCR relied on a mix of 60 forward primers for TCR Vbeta segments and 13 reverse primers for TCR Jbeta segments. Amplification of the CDR3 region of rearranged TCR beta genes was performed with a multiplex PCR assay on genomic DNA. On the Illumina HiSeq System, the amplified TCR beta libraries were sequenced as 87-base-pair reads. Concerning the study's data processing: Across the 670 or so repertoires, a later analysis counted 80 million or so unique TCR beta chains, 9 million to 14 million of which were shared by at least two donors. To remove PCR and sequencing errors, raw reads were error-corrected and collapsed into unique sequences using a nearest-neighbor algorithm that merged closely related sequences. Alignment of CDR3 sequences to IMGT reference sequences was used to assign V, D and J gene segments. For a sequence to be retained, a match of at least six nucleotides was required to both a V gene segment and a J gene segment. Rearrangements were classified as productive when the CDR3 lacked stop codons and remained in frame with V and J, and all other rearrangements were classified as non-productive. CDR3 was defined according to IMGT convention as the region running from the second conserved V-encoded cysteine to the conserved J-encoded phenylalanine. Sequences without an unambiguous match to a single V gene segment were excluded from the earlier analysis of almost 600 of the donors. In an earlier analysis of some 590 of the donors, V segments were called functional above 56.7% productive rearrangements and were called segregating when the between-donor standard deviation exceeded 5%. A statistical classification framework was developed to diagnose cytomegalovirus status using the catalog of TCR beta chain sequences. V and J gene assignment, in a later analysis, came from comparing TCR nucleotide sequences with IMGT/GENE-DB human TR gene sequences. The TCRdist pipeline was used in a later analysis to assign CDR3 sequences and most-parsimonious VDJ recombination scenarios. In a later analysis, each TCR beta chain was defined by its CDR3 amino acid sequence together with its V-gene family, and reads lacking a unique V-gene family were excluded. As a way to deal with suspected cross-contamination and a sequencing artifact, a later analysis dropped 500 to 700 nucleotide sequences that were highly shared and had low generation probability. For each public chain, a later analysis derived a clonal expansion index from normalized ranks of inferred template counts within each repertoire. In a later analysis, generation probabilities were computed with a VDJ recombination model fitted to out-of-frame rearrangements, and the resulting probabilities were checked against IGoR. Hypergeometric tests were used in a later analysis to score TCR-TCR, TCR-HLA and TCR-CMV co-occurrence, with a repertoire-size bias correction applied to the TCR pairs. A later analysis estimated false discovery rates by permuting HLA or CMV assignments 20 times. In a later analysis, co-occurring TCRs were grouped using DBSCAN, with TCRdist sequence similarity added in when clustering inside HLA-allele-positive subsets. Repertoires with fewer than 30,000 or more than 120,000 public chains, plus five repertoires with anomalous nucleotide sharing, were excluded from co-occurrence clustering. The clones in this table, taken by TCRdb from immuneACCESS, are in-frame only. Not every clone is retained; where verified, under half of the shortfall comes from an unresolved V gene, and the cause of the rest is unknown. V, J and clone size are taken as reported in that table, and D and trimming were inferred from the DNA itself. For this sample the table gives about 180,000 clones, of which around 77% were detected only once. The top ten clones comprise under 2.5% of the sample.

This clonotype was sampled from a man in his sixties in good health and CMV-seronegative. The sequence joins TRBV29-1 to TRBJ1-2; the D gene is unclear. Material: PBMCs. The nucleotides read TGCAGCGTTGAGTGGGTAGCTGGCTACACCTTC. The encoded protein is CSVEWVAGYTF. The reference TRBV29-1 and TRBJ1-2 proteins fill in what lies around the CDR3, so the full variable domain reads SAVISQKPSRDICQRGTSLTIQCQVDSQVTMMFWYRQQPGQSLTLIATANQGSEATYESGFVIDKFPISRPNLTFSTLTVSNMSPEDSSIYLCSVEWVAGYTFGSGTRLTVV.